The next 25 T cell receptor beta chains were all read from a single sample in a study of T cells in Graves' hyperthyroidism and ophthalmopathy. The source material, RNA transcripts, was used to amplify TCR beta CDR3 regions. HTBI primers were used for first-round RT-PCR of the TCR CDR3. Using its own MiXCR run on the multiplex PCR reads, TCRdb lists one record per CDR3 protein. The profile covers hundreds of thousands of distinct CDR3 sequences, with roughly 15% appearing a single time and about 15% taken by the ten largest. Sequencing input: blood. These receptors all come from a woman in her thirties or forties with Graves' hyperthyroidism.

This clonotype has more than one count but fewer than ten. The chain is built from TRBV15 and TRBJ1-2; D perhaps matches TRBD1 (6 bases). Per germline, CDR1 LNHNV and CDR2 YYDKDF (reference sequence). The V end was cut by 0 bases, the J end by 4 bases, with 18 bases between. The CDR3 totals 17 residues. The CDR3 nucleotides are TGTGCCACCAGCAGAGAAGGGGGGGGCGCCTCAGGCTATGGCTACACCTTC. It encodes CATSREGGGASGYGYTF.

This clonotype appeared many times. This rearrangement joins TRBV27 to TRBJ2-7; 7 nucleotides line up with TRBD1. Germline values: CDR1 MNHEY, CDR2 SMNVEV (reference sequence). After removal of 10 bases from V and 2 bases from J, the junction contained 20 bases not matched to a gene. The CDR3 extends over 17 amino acids. The CDR3 sequence is CAIKFYPPDRATYEQYF. DNA for the CDR3: TGTGCCATCAAGTTTTATCCCCCCGACAGGGCAACCTACGAGCAGTACTTC.

This clonotype was detected ten times or more. CDR3 sequence: CASSYHRVFPNTGELFF. The CDR3 DNA follows: TGTGCCAGCAGTTACCACCGGGTCTTCCCGAACACCGGGGAGCTGTTTTTT. The chain recombines TRBV6-5 with TRBJ2-2; D gene unclear. This CDR3 is built from 17 residues. Per the germline V gene, CDR1 is MNHEY and CDR2 is SVGAGI. The V end was cut by 2 bases, the J end by 0 bases, with 13 bases between.

This clonotype was counted many times. This CDR3 reads CASSLVVAGQWYTQYF. The DNA of the CDR3 is TGTGCCAGCAGTTTAGTGGTGGCGGGACAGTGGTATACGCAGTATTTT. The chain uses TRBV12-3 or TRBV12-4 and TRBJ2-3, with D perhaps TRBD1 (7 bases). This CDR3 region has 16 residues. The V gene lost 1 base and the J gene lost 7 bases, with 18 bases spanning the gap.

This chain links TRBV5-1 with TRBJ2-3; 7 bases are a match to TRBD1. V lost 1 base and J lost 5; bases outside the gene matches: 4. This CDR3 region has 14 residues. The germline CDR1 and CDR2 sequences are SGHRS and YFSETQ. The CDR3 region has the DNA TGCGCCAGCAGCTTGACAGGGGCCCTAGATACGCAGTATTTT. Its protein product is CASSLTGALDTQYF.

Ten or more counts support this clonotype. The V gene is TRBV12-3 or TRBV12-4, the J gene TRBJ2-3; TRBD2 matches 7 bases. The ends lost 7 bases at V and 3 bases at J; junction bases unmatched: 7. The CDR3 consists of 14 residues. The CDR3 region has the DNA TGTGCCAGCACCTGGGGTAGCGGGACAGATACGCAGTATTTT. Residues: CASTWGSGTDTQYF.

This clonotype showed up many times. The chain recombines TRBV5-6 with TRBJ2-3; the D gene is possibly TRBD1 (6 bases). Germline loops: CDR1 SGHDT, CDR2 YYEEEE. V lost 0 bases and J lost 2, with 22 bases in between. The CDR3 runs to 19 residues. The CDR3 DNA is TGTGCCAGCAGCTTGGGGAATTTGCTAACAGGGATTTTCACAGATACGCAGTATTTT. Translation gives CASSLGNLLTGIFTDTQYF. Looking up the rest from reference TRBV5-6 and TRBJ2-3 gives the full variable domain: DAGVTQSPTHLIKTRGQQVTLRCSPKSGHDTVSWYQQALGQGPQFIFQYYEEEERQRGNFPDRFSGHQFPNYSSELNVNALLLGDSALYLCASSLGNLLTGIFTDTQYFGPGTRLTVL.

In its sample, this clonotype was seen many times. The rearrangement uses TRBV5-8 and TRBJ1-1; maybe TRBD1 (5 bases). The germline CDR1 and CDR2 sequences are SGHTS and YDEGEE. The CDR3 contains 14 residues. The V end lost 1 base, the J end lost 2 bases, and 9 bases lay between the germline ends. The CDR3 DNA sequence: TGTGCCAGCAGCTTGCTTCAGGGAAACACTGAAGCTTTCTTT. As protein: CASSLLQGNTEAFF.

The sample holds many counts of this clonotype. This sequence joins TRBV12-3 or TRBV12-4 and TRBJ2-1, with 9 bases lining up with TRBD2. The junction had 15 bases not matched to a gene; V was cut back by 6 bases and J by 9 bases. This CDR3 region has 16 residues. The CDR3 reads CASSPGETSGLPEQFF. CDR3 nucleotide sequence: TGTGCCAGCAGCCCAGGTGAGACTAGCGGTCTCCCTGAGCAGTTCTTC.

In this sample, this clonotype turned up many times. J is TRBJ1-5 and V is TRBV20-1; D is ambiguous. CDR3 length equals 16 residues. Germline V gene sequence: CDR1 DFQATT, CDR2 SNEGSKA (reference sequence). The V and J ends lost 0 bases and 0 bases respectively, with 12 bases between them. The CDR3 spells CSARDITDPSNQPQHF. CDR3 sequence (DNA): TGCAGTGCTAGAGATATCACAGACCCTAGCAATCAGCCCCAGCATTTT.

At least ten counts were recorded for this clonotype. V usage is TRBV5-1 and J usage is TRBJ2-1, with 11 bases lining up with TRBD2. This CDR3 is 15 amino acids long. Germline CDR1 is SGHRS and CDR2 is YFSETQ. The J segment lost 9 bases and the V segment lost 1 base, leaving 6 bases of the junction unmatched. The CDR3, as DNA: TGCGCCAGCAGCTTGATGGGGGGACTAGCGGCTGAGCAGTTCTTC. It specifies CASSLMGGLAAEQFF.

This clonotype came up many times. A read error may be the cause here, since a much bigger clone is one base away. The CDR3 spells CATSRDQEPYEQYF. CDR3 in DNA: TGTGCCACCAGCAGAGATCAGGAGCCCTACGAGCAGTACTTC. V usage is TRBV15 and J usage is TRBJ2-7; D is uncertain. Trimming removed 0 bases from V and 2 bases from J, with 8 bases in between. Looked up from germline, CDR1 is LNHNV and CDR2 is YYDKDF (reference sequence). The length of the CDR3 is 14 residues.

This clonotype was picked up many times. V is TRBV27 and J is TRBJ2-3, with a possible D match to TRBD2 (5 bases). Per the germline V gene, CDR1 is MNHEY and CDR2 is SMNVEV (reference sequence). Trimming cost V 4 bases and J 5 bases, with 13 bases left between them. CDR3 size: 14 residues. This CDR3 is CASSSIEGLDTQYF. In nucleotides, the CDR3 is TGTGCCAGCAGTTCGATAGAGGGATTAGATACGCAGTATTTT.

The chain combines TRBV6-1 with TRBJ1-5; maybe TRBD1 (5 bases). The V gene's germline CDR1 is MNHNS and CDR2 SASEGT. The CDR3 has 16 residues. V was pared by 5 bases and J by 2 bases, with 16 bases between. The CDR3 loop reads CASSPGGRGGNQPQHF. The CDR3 region has the DNA TGTGCCAGCAGTCCCGGGGGAAGGGGCGGCAATCAGCCCCAGCATTTT.

At least ten counts were recorded for this clonotype. The chain couples TRBV3-1 to TRBJ2-1; 12 bases match TRBD2. The CDR3 contains 15 residues. The germline V gene encodes CDR1 LGHDT and CDR2 YNNKEL (reference sequence). Germline trimming cut 5 bases from V and 9 bases from J; bases unmatched to any gene: 8. In DNA form, the CDR3 reads TGTGCCAGCAGCAGACTAGCGGGAGAAATCTCTGAGCAGTTCTTC. This encodes CASSRLAGEISEQFF.

This sequence joins TRBV24-1 and TRBJ1-5; D remains ambiguous. Trimming removed 4 bases at V and 4 bases at J, with 4 bases between. The CDR3 sequence is 12 residues long. CDR1 is KGHDR, CDR2 SFDVKD, per germline. In DNA form, the CDR3 reads TGTGCCACCAGTGAAAATAATCAGCCCCAGCATTTT. It translates to CATSENNQPQHF.

V gene TRBV20-1 combines with J gene TRBJ1-2; D perhaps matches TRBD1 (5 bases). This CDR3 spans 15 amino acids. V was trimmed by 0 bases and J by 6 bases, leaving 17 bases between them. CDR1 is DFQATT, CDR2 SNEGSKA, per germline (reference sequence). CDR3 protein: CSARDRTGAGNGYTF. CDR3 DNA sequence: TGCAGTGCTAGAGATAGAACAGGTGCTGGGAATGGCTACACCTTC.

This clonotype appeared many times. The J gene is TRBJ2-7, the V gene TRBV12-3 or TRBV12-4; no reliable D call. V lost 5 bases, J lost 2 bases, and 16 bases lay in between. CDR3 length equals 15 residues. For the CDR3, the DNA is TGTGCCAGCAGTCTACATCCTGTCGCAACCTACGAGCAGTACTTC. Protein sequence: CASSLHPVATYEQYF.

This clonotype has a count of ten or more. This sequence joins TRBV6-2 or TRBV6-3 and TRBJ1-5; no clear D gene. V was pared by 8 bases and J by 1 base, with 12 bases between. CDR3 size: 14 residues. Germline CDR1 is MNHEY and CDR2 is SVGEGT. The CDR3 DNA follows: TGTGCCAGCGTGGAGGGCGGCAGCAATCAGCCCCAGCATTTT. Translation: CASVEGGSNQPQHF.

There are many counts of this clonotype. The CDR3 region is CSVDGSSYNEQFF. The CDR3 DNA is TGCAGCGTTGACGGGAGCTCCTACAATGAGCAGTTCTTC. The V call is TRBV29-1, the J call TRBJ2-1, with D possibly being TRBD2 (6 bases). This CDR3 comprises 13 residues. With 3 bases removed from V and 0 bases from J, the gap between germline ends came to 6 bases. In germline, CDR1 is SQVTM, CDR2 ANQGSEA.

The chain recombines TRBV6-1 with TRBJ2-3; D tentatively fits TRBD1 or TRBD2 (5 bases each). The CDR3 extends over 15 amino acids. Germline V gives CDR1 MNHNS, CDR2 SASEGT. V was cut by 11 bases and J by 2 bases, with 20 bases left in between. The CDR3: CARPPRGPNTDTQYF. CDR3 DNA sequence: TGTGCCCGCCCCCCCCGGGGACCCAACACAGATACGCAGTATTTT.

The V and J genes are TRBV29-1 and TRBJ2-1; TRBD2 aligns across 9 bases. V trimming: 2 bases; J trimming: 5 bases; junction bases outside the gene matches: 7. The V gene's germline CDR1 is SQVTM and CDR2 ANQGSEA. This CDR3 contains 15 residues. The CDR3 here is CSVEISGRTNNEQFF. CDR3 sequence (DNA): TGCAGCGTTGAAATTAGCGGGAGAACCAACAATGAGCAGTTCTTC.

This clonotype has a handful of counts. The CDR3 nucleotides are TGTGCCATAAAACAGGCACTGAACACCGGGGAGCTGTTTTTT. Translation: CAIKQALNTGELFF. The rearrangement uses TRBV19 and TRBJ2-2; TRBD1 might be the D (5 bases). The V gene's germline CDR1 is LNHDA and CDR2 SQIVND (reference sequence). Trimming cost V 10 bases and J 1 base, with 13 bases left between them. The CDR3 is 14 amino acids.

This clonotype came up many times. The chain recombines TRBV9 with TRBJ2-7; 10 positions agree with TRBD2. Unmatched junction bases numbered 5, after V lost 0 bases and J lost 5 bases. The CDR3 totals 15 residues. Germline V CDR1 and CDR2: SGDLS, YYNGEE. The CDR3 region is CASSVGLAGAHEQYF. In DNA, the CDR3 is TGTGCCAGCAGCGTAGGGCTAGCGGGAGCTCACGAGCAGTACTTC.

There are many counts of this clonotype. CDR3 amino acids: CASSSRGSDSTDTQYF. The CDR3 bases are TGTGCCAGCAGCTCACGAGGGAGTGATAGTACAGATACGCAGTATTTT. This chain uses TRBV7-2 with TRBJ2-3; D possibly corresponds to TRBD2 (5 bases). Between the trimmed V and J ends, which lost 4 bases and 3 bases, there was a span of 17 bases. The CDR3 totals 16 residues. CDR1 is SGHTA, CDR2 FQGNSA, per germline.